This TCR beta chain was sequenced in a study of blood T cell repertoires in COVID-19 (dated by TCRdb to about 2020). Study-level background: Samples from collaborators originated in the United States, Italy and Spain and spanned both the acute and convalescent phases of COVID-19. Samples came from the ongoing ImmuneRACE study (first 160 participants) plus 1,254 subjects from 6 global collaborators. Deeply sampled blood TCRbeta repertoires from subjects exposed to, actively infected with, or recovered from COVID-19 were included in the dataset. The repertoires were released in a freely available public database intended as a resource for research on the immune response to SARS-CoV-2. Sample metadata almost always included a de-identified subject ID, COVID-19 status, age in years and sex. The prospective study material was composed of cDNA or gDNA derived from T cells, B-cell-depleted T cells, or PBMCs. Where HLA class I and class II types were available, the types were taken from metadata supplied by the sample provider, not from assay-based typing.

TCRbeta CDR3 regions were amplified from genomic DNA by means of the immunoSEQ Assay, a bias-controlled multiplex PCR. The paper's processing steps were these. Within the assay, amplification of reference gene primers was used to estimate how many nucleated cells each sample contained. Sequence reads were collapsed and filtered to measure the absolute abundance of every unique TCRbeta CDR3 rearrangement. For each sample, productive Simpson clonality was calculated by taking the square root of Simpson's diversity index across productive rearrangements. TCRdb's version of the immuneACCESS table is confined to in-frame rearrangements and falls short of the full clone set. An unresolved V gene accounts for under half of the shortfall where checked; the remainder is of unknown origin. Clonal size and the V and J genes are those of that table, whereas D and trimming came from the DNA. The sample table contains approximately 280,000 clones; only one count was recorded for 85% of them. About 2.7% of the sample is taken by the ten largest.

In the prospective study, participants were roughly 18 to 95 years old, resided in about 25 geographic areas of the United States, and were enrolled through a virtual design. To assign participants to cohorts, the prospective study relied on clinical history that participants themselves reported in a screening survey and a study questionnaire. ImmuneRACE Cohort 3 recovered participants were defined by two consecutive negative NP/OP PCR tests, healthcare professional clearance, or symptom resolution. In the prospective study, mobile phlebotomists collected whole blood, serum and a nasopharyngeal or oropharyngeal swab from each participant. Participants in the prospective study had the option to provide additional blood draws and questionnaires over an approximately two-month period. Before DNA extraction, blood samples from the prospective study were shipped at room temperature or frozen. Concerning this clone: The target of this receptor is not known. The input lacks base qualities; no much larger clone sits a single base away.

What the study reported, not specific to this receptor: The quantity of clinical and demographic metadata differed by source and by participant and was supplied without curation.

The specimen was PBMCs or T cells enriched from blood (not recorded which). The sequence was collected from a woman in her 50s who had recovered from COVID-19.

The DNA sequence is as follows: TGTGCCAGCAGTGACTCGCCAGGGTTGAGCACTGAAGCTTTCTTT. It codes for CASSDSPGLSTEAFF. The chain is assembled from TRBV6-4 and TRBJ1-1; possibly the D gene is TRBD1, per 5 matching bases. The cysteine opens and the phenylalanine closes a CDR3 of 15 amino acids. Just the 45-base CDR3 DNA is kept, in frame starting at base 1. The germline V gene gives CDR1 as MRHNA and CDR2 as SNTAGT. Trimming at the junction amounts to 0 bases on V and 4 bases on J, and the germline ends lie 12 bases apart.